Below, 11 T cell receptor beta chains from the same sample are listed, as sequenced in a study of response to subunit inactivated influenza vaccine. MiXCR was run by TCRdb on the RT-PCR reads, yielding one entry per CDR3 protein. The sample has approximately 480,000 distinct CDR3 sequences; 11% are singletons. The source was PBMCs from blood, collected about 6 weeks after vaccination. These TCRs come from a man aged 50 to 59 who received an inactivated influenza vaccine.

The table lists this clonotype with many counts. This chain's CDR3 is CASSPVPSAQYF. Written as DNA, the CDR3 is TGTGCCAGCAGTCCCGTCCCGTCCGCGCAGTATTTT. V gene TRBV6-6 combines with J gene TRBJ2-3; D is uncertain. Germline CDR1 is MNHNY and CDR2 is SVGAGI (reference sequence). CDR3 size: 12 residues. V was pared by 5 bases and J by 10 bases, with 13 bases between.

This chain's CDR3 is CSARGDRETGETQYF. The CDR3, as DNA: TGCAGTGCTAGAGGGGACAGGGAGACGGGAGAGACCCAGTACTTC. The chain joins TRBV20-1 to TRBJ2-5; TRBD1 agrees at 9 bases. The CDR3 totals 15 residues. V lost 1 base, J lost 4 bases, and 7 bases stayed unmatched. Per germline, CDR1 DFQATT and CDR2 SNEGSKA (reference sequence).

This clonotype was detected ten times or more. The chain recombines TRBV20-1 with TRBJ2-7, with 7 positions matching TRBD1. The CDR3 has 13 amino acids. Trimming cost V 5 bases and J 2 bases; bases outside gene matches: 6. Germline loops: CDR1 DFQATT, CDR2 SNEGSKA (reference sequence). CDR3 residues: CSARTGPPYEQYF. The CDR3 DNA reads as TGCAGTGCTCGGACAGGTCCCCCCTACGAGCAGTACTTC.

This clonotype was counted between two and nine times. CDR3 DNA: TGTGCCAGCAGCTCGCGACTAGCGGGGGGAGAGACCCAGTACTTC. It specifies CASSSRLAGGETQYF. The chain is built from TRBV7-2 and TRBJ2-5; TRBD2 matches 13 bases. V gave up 4 bases and J gave up 4 bases; unmatched junction bases: 3. The length of the CDR3 is 15 residues. The germline V gene encodes CDR1 SGHTA and CDR2 FQGNSA.

V usage is TRBV7-2 and J usage is TRBJ2-1, with TRBD2 as a possible D gene (6 bases). Trimming removed 1 base at V and 9 bases at J, with 16 bases between. Germline assignment: CDR1 SGHTA and CDR2 FQGNSA. CDR3 length: 15 amino acids. In nucleotides, the CDR3 is TGTGCCAGCAGCTTAGACCGGATAGCGGTCGCTGAGCAGTTCTTC. This encodes CASSLDRIAVAEQFF.

This clonotype came up many times. The chain joins TRBV20-1 to TRBJ1-1; D is unresolved. The V end lost 3 bases, the J end lost 1 base, and 9 bases lay between the germline ends. The germline CDR1 and CDR2 sequences are DFQATT and SNEGSKA (reference sequence). This CDR3 has 13 amino acids. This chain's CDR3 is CSARDQENTEAFF. The CDR3 DNA follows: TGCAGTGCTAGGGACCAGGAGAACACTGAAGCTTTCTTT.

This clonotype was detected only a few times. The V call is TRBV18, the J call TRBJ2-7; 7 nucleotides match TRBD2. The CDR3 totals 14 residues. Germline CDR1 KGHSH, CDR2 LQKENI. Unmatched junction bases numbered 6, after V lost 0 bases and J lost 7 bases. The CDR3 sequence: CASSPPWGGWEQYF. CDR3 nucleotides: TGTGCCAGCTCACCACCCTGGGGAGGGTGGGAGCAGTACTTC.

This clonotype was counted at least ten times. This sequence joins TRBV29-1 and TRBJ1-1; D unclear. Looked up from germline, CDR1 is SQVTM and CDR2 is ANQGSEA. V lost 0 bases and J lost 0, with 5 bases in between. The CDR3 is made up of 13 amino acids. CDR3 residues: CSVEDVVNTEAFF. DNA of the CDR3: TGCAGCGTTGAAGATGTCGTGAACACTGAAGCTTTCTTT.

At least ten counts were recorded for this clonotype. V is TRBV20-1 and J is TRBJ2-1; the D is unclear. Germline V gene lookup returns CDR1 DFQATT and CDR2 SNEGSKA (reference sequence). The V gene lost 0 bases and the J gene lost 7 bases, with 16 bases spanning the gap. The CDR3 extends over 15 amino acids. CDR3 region: CSARDFRAAGNEQFF. CDR3 DNA sequence: TGCAGTGCTAGAGATTTCCGGGCGGCCGGGAATGAGCAGTTCTTC.

This clonotype was counted only a few times. The rearrangement uses TRBV4-2 and TRBJ2-2; no firm D call. The CDR3 contains 14 residues. Germline CDR1 reads LGHNA; CDR2 reads YNFKEQ. Trimming pared 4 bases from V and 7 bases from J, leaving 13 bases between. The CDR3 nucleotides read TGTGCCAGCAGCCCCGAGCCCCTTAACGGGGAGCTGTTTTTT. It codes for CASSPEPLNGELFF.

In its sample, this clonotype was seen many times. V and J are TRBV6-2 or TRBV6-3 and TRBJ2-7, with 8 bases fitting TRBD1. This CDR3 comprises 14 residues. From germline, CDR1 is MNHEY and CDR2 SVGEGT. V lost 4 bases and J lost 3; bases outside the gene matches: 5. CDR3 DNA sequence: TGTGCCAGCAGTTTGGACAGGGTAGGCTACGAGCAGTACTTC. Translating it yields CASSLDRVGYEQYF.